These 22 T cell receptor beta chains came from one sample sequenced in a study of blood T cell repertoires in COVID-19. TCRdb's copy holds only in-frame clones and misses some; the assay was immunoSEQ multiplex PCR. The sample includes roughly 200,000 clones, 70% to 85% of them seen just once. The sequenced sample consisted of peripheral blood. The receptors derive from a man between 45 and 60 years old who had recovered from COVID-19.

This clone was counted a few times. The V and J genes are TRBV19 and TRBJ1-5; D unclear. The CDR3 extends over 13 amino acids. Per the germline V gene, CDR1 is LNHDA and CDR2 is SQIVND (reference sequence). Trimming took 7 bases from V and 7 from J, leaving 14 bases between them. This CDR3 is CASTRGYYQPQHF. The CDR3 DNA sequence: TGTGCCAGTACCCGGGGATATTACCAGCCCCAGCATTTT.

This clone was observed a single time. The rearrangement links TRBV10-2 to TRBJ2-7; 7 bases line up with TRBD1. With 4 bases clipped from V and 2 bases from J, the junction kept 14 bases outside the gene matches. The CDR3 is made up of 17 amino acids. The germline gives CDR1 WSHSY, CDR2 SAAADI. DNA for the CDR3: TGCGCCAGCAGTGTGTTCTCCACCACCGGGACAGCCTACGAGCAGTACTTC. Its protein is CASSVFSTTGTAYEQYF.

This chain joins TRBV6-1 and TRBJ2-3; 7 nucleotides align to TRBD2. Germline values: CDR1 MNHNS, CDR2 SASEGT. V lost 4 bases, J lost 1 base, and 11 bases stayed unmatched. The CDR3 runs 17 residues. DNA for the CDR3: TGTGCCAGCAGTGGAACGGGGGGTGGTGGAGGCACAGATACGCAGTATTTT. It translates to CASSGTGGGGGTDTQYF.

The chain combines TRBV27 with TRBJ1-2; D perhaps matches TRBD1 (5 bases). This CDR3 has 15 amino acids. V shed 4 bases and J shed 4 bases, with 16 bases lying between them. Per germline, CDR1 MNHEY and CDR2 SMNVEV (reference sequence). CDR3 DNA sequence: TGTGCCAGCAGTTATAAGGGCGGGGGATCCTATGGCTACACCTTC. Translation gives CASSYKGGGSYGYTF.

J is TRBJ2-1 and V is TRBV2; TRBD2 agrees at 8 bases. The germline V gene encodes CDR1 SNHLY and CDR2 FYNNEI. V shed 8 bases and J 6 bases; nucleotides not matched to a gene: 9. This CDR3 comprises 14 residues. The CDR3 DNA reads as TGTGCCAGCGCCTTCCATCGGGAGGGCAATGAGCAGTTCTTC. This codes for CASAFHREGNEQFF.

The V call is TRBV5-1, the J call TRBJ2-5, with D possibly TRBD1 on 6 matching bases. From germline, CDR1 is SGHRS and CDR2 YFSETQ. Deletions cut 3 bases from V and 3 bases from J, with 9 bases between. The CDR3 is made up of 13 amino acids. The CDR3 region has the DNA TGCGCCAGCAGCTGGACAGTTGAAGAGACCCAGTACTTC. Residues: CASSWTVEETQYF.

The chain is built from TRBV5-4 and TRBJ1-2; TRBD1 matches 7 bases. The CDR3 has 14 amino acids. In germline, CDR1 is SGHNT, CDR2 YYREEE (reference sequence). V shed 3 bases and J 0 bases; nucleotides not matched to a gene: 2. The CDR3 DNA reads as TGTGCCAGCAGCTCCGGACAGGCTAACTATGGCTACACCTTC. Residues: CASSSGQANYGYTF. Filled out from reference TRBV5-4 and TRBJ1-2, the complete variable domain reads ETGVTQSPTHLIKTRGQQVTLRCSSQSGHNTVSWYQQALGQGPQFIFQYYREEENGRGNFPPRFSGLQFPNYSSELNVNALELDDSALYLCASSSGQANYGYTFGSGTRLTVV.

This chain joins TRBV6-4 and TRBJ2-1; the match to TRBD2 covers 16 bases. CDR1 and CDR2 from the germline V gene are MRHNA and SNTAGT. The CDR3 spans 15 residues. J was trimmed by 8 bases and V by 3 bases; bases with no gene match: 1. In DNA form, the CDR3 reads TGTGCCAGCAGTGAGGGACTAGCGGGAGGGCATGAGCAGTTCTTC. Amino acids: CASSEGLAGGHEQFF.

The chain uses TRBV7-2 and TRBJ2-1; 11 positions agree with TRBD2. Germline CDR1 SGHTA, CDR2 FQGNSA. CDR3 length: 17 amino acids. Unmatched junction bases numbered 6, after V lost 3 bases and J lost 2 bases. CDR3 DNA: TGTGCCAGCAGCTTTGGATTAGCGGGAGGGCCCTACAATGAGCAGTTCTTC. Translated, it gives CASSFGLAGGPYNEQFF.

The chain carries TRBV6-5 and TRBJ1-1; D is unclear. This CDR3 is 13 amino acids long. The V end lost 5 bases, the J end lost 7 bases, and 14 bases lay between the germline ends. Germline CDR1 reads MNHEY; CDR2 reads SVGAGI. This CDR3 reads CASSPLTGIEAFF. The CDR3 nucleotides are TGTGCCAGCAGTCCCCTCACGGGTATTGAAGCTTTCTTT.

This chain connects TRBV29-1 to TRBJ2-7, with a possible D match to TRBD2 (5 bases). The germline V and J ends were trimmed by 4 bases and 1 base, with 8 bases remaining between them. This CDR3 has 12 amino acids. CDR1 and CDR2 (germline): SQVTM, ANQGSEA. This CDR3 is CSVVPGSYEQYF. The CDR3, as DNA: TGCAGCGTTGTTCCGGGGTCCTACGAGCAGTACTTC.

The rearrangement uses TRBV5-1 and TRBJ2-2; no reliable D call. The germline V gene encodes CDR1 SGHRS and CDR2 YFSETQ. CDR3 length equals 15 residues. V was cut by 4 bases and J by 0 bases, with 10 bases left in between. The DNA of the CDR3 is TGCGCCAGCAGCCCGCGGCAAACGAACACCGGGGAGCTGTTTTTT. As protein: CASSPRQTNTGELFF.

CDR3 nucleotides: TGCGCCAGCAGCCTGACTAGCGGGAACACCGGGGAGCTGTTTTTT. Residues: CASSLTSGNTGELFF. The V call is TRBV5-1, the J call TRBJ2-2; 9 bases are shared with TRBD2. The CDR3 extends over 15 amino acids. The V segment lost 4 bases and the J segment 1 base; nucleotides outside the gene matches: 2. The germline V gene has CDR1 SGHRS and CDR2 YFSETQ.

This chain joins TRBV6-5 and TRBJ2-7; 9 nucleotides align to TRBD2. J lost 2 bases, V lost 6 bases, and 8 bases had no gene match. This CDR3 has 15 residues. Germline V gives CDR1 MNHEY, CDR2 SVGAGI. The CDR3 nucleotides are TGTGCCAGCAGGGATAGCGGGAGATTCCCCTACGAGCAGTACTTC. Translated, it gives CASRDSGRFPYEQYF.

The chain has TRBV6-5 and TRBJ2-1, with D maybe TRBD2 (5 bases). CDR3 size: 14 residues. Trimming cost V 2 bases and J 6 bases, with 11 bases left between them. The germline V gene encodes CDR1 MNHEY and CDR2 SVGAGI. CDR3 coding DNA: TGTGCCAGCAGTTACCGGGAAATGGGCAATGAGCAGTTCTTC. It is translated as CASSYREMGNEQFF.

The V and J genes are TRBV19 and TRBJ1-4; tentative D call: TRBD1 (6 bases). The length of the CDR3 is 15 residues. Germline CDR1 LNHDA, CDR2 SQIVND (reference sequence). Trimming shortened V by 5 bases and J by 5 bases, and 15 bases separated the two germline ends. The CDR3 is CASSSTTGANEKLFF. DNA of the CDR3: TGTGCCAGTAGTTCGACGACAGGTGCGAATGAAAAACTGTTTTTT.

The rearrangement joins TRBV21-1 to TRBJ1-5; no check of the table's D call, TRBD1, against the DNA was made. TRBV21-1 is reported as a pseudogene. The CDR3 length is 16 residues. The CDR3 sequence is CASSKAGRYSNQPQHF. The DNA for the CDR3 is TGTGCCAGCAGCAAAGCTGGCAGGTATAGCAATCAGCCCCAGCATTTT.

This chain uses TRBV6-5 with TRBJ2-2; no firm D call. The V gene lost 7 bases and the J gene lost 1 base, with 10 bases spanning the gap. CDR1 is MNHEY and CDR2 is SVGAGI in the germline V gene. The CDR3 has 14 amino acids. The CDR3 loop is CASTPGGNTGELFF. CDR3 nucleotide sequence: TGTGCCAGCACCCCGGGTGGGAACACCGGGGAGCTGTTTTTT.

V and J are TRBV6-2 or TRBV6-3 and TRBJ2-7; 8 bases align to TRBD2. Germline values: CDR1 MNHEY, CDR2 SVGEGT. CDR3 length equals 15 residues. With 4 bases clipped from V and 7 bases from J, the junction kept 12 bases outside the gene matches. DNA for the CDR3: TGTGCCAGCAGTTTAGAAGGACTAGCCCAAAAAGAGCAGTACTTC. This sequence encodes CASSLEGLAQKEQYF.

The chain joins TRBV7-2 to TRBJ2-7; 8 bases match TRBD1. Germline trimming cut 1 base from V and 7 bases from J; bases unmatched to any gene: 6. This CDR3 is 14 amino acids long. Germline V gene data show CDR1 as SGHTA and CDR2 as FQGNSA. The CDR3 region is CASSLDQGAREQYF. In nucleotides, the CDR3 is TGTGCCAGCAGCTTAGATCAGGGGGCACGGGAGCAGTACTTC.

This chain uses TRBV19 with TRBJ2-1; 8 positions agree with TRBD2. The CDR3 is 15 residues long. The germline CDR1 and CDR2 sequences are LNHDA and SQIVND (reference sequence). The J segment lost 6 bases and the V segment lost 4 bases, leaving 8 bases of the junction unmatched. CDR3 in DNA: TGTGCCAGTAGTAGGGGGACTAGTCACCGCAATGAGCAGTTCTTC. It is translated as CASSRGTSHRNEQFF.

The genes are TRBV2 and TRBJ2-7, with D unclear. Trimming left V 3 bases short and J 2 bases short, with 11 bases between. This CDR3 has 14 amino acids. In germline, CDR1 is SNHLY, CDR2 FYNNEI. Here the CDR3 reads CASSDSGSTYEQYF. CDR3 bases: TGTGCCAGCAGTGACTCCGGGTCTACCTACGAGCAGTACTTC.